The T cell receptor beta chain under discussion was sequenced for a study of blood T cell repertoires in COVID-19. About the study: The origin of the acute and convalescent COVID-19 samples was the United States, Italy and Spain.

In the original analysis: Using reference gene primer amplification, nucleated cell counts were estimated. TCRdb keeps only in-frame clones here, not all; method: immunoSEQ multiplex PCR. V and J calls and clone size are as listed in that table; D and trimming were resolved from the DNA. The table includes over 200,000 clones, more than 90% detected once. The CDR3 is 13 residues long. V lost 4 bases to trimming and J lost 6 bases, with 11 bases between them. Sequencing was carried out using peripheral blood. The receptor was isolated from a person aged 18 to 35 with COVID-19, enrolled during active disease. The chain is built from TRBV12-3 or TRBV12-4 and TRBJ2-3; D call uncertain. Here the CDR3 reads CASSSPNGDTQYF. DNA for the CDR3: TGTGCCAGCAGTTCTCCCAACGGGGATACGCAGTATTTT.